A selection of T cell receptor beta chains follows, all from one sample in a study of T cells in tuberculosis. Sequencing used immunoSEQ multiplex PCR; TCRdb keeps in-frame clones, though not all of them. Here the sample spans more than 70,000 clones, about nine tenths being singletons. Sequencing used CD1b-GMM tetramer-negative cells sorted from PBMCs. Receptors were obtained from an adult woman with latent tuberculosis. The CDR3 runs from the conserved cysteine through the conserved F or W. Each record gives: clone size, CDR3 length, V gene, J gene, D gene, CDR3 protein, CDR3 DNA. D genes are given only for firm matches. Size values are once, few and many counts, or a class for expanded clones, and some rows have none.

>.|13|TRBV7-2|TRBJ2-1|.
CASSSGGSNEQFF
TGTGCCAGCAGCTCAGGGGGGAGCAATGAGCAGTTCTTC
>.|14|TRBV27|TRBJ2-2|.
CASSLGSSAGELFF
TGTGCCAGCAGTTTGGGGAGTTCTGCCGGGGAGCTGTTTTTT
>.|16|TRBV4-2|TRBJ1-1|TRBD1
CVSSQETGTVNTEAFF
TGTGTCAGCAGCCAAGAAACCGGGACAGTGAACACTGAAGCTTTCTTT
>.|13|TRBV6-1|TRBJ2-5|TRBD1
CASSRDRQETQYF
TGTGCCAGCAGTCGGGACAGGCAAGAGACCCAGTACTTC
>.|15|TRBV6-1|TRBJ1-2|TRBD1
CASSLPRQGADGYTF
TGTGCCAGCAGTCTACCGAGACAGGGGGCAGATGGCTACACCTTC
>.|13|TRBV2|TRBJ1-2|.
CASSARVGAGYTF
TGTGCCAGCAGTGCTCGGGTGGGGGCTGGCTACACCTTC
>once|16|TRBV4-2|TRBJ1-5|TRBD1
CASSQDPGTGDQPQHF
TGTGCCAGCAGCCAAGATCCCGGGACAGGGGACCAGCCCCAGCATTTT
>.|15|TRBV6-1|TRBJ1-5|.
CASSEGQVSNQPQHF
TGTGCCAGCAGTGAGGGTCAGGTTAGCAATCAGCCCCAGCATTTT
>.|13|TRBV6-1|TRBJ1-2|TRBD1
CASSLDRDYGYTF
TGTGCCAGCAGTTTGGACAGGGACTATGGCTACACCTTC
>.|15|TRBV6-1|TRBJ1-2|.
CASSEGAGGRYGYTF
TGTGCCAGCAGTGAAGGTGCAGGAGGACGCTATGGCTACACCTTC
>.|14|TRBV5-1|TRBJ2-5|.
CASSRGQTQETQYF
TGCGCCAGCAGCCGCGGACAGACACAAGAGACCCAGTACTTC
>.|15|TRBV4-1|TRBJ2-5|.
CASSQGGGRGETQYF
TGCGCCAGCAGCCAAGGCGGGGGCCGGGGGGAGACCCAGTACTTC
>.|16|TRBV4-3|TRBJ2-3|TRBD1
CASSQGPGQGSDTQYF
TGCGCCAGCAGCCAAGGGCCGGGACAGGGATCAGATACGCAGTATTTT
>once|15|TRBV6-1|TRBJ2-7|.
CASRAQISSSYEQYF
TGTGCCAGCAGGGCCCAGATCTCAAGCTCCTACGAGCAGTACTTC
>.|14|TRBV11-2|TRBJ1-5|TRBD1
CASSLVRDRAPQHF
TGTGCCAGCAGCTTAGTCAGGGACAGGGCTCCCCAGCATTTT
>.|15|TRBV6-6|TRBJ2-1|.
CASKKGQGWDNEQFF
TGTGCCAGCAAAAAAGGGCAGGGGTGGGACAATGAGCAGTTCTTC
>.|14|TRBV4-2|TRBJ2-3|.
CASSQGLKTDTQYF
TGTGCCAGCAGCCAGGGACTTAAAACAGATACGCAGTATTTT
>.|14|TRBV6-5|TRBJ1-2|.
CASRTLGANYGYTF
TGTGCCAGCAGGACATTGGGAGCTAACTATGGCTACACCTTC
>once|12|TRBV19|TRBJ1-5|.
CASSIDRRPQHF
TGTGCCAGTAGTATAGACCGGAGGCCCCAGCATTTT
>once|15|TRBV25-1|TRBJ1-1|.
CASRNLVGGDTEAFF
TGTGCCAGCAGGAACCTTGTGGGGGGGGACACTGAAGCTTTCTTT
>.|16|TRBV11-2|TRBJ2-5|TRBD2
CASSFRTSGGVETQYF
TGTGCCAGCAGCTTTCGAACTAGCGGGGGCGTTGAGACCCAGTACTTC
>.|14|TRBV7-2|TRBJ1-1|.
CASGPTRMNTEAFF
TGTGCCAGCGGCCCGACGCGGATGAACACTGAAGCTTTCTTT
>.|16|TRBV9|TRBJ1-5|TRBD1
CASSVGDSNSNQPQHF
TGTGCCAGCAGCGTGGGGGACAGTAATAGCAATCAGCCCCAGCATTTT
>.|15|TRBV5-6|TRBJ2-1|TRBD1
CASSLDRGTYNEQFF
TGTGCCAGCAGCTTGGACAGGGGGACCTACAATGAGCAGTTCTTC
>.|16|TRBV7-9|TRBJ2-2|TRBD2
CASSLSGGSNTGELFF
TGTGCCAGCAGCTTATCGGGGGGATCGAACACCGGGGAGCTGTTTTTT
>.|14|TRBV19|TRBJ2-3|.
CASSSRLYADTQYF
TGTGCCAGTAGTAGCAGGTTGTATGCAGATACGCAGTATTTT
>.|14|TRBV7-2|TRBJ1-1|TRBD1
CASSRQGLNTEAFF
TGTGCCAGCAGCCGACAGGGGCTGAACACTGAAGCTTTCTTT
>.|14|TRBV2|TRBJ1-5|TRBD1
CASSEGQGNQPQHF
TGTGCCAGCAGTGAGGGACAGGGTAATCAGCCCCAGCATTTT
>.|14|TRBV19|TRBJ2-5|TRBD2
CASRWSGGQETQYF
TGTGCCAGTAGGTGGAGCGGGGGGCAAGAGACCCAGTACTTC
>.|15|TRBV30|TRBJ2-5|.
CAWNRGGRVKETQYF
TGTGCCTGGAACAGGGGAGGAAGGGTGAAAGAGACCCAGTACTTC
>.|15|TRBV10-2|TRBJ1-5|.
CASSESRQTNQPQHF
TGCGCCAGCAGTGAGTCGAGGCAGACTAATCAGCCCCAGCATTTT
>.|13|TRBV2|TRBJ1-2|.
CARYQGSGYGYTF
TGTGCCAGATACCAGGGGTCGGGGTATGGCTACACCTTC
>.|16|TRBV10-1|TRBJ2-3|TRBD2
CASSEFPAGSTDTQYF
TGCGCCAGCAGTGAGTTCCCAGCGGGGTCCACAGATACGCAGTATTTT
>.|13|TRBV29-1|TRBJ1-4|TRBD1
CSVRQGSTEKLFF
TGCAGCGTAAGACAGGGAAGTACGGAAAAACTGTTTTTT
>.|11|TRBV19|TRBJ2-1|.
CASRTSGEQFF
TGTGCCAGTAGGACGTCGGGTGAGCAGTTCTTC
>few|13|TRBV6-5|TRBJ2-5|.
CASSSDSYETQYF
TGTGCCAGCAGTTCCGACAGCTATGAGACCCAGTACTTC
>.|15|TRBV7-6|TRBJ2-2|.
CASSLLALDTGELFF
TGTGCCAGCAGCTTACTAGCGTTGGACACCGGGGAGCTGTTTTTT
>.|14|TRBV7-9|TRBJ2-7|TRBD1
CASSLGLRGYEQYF
TGTGCCAGCAGCTTAGGCCTCAGGGGGTACGAGCAGTACTTC
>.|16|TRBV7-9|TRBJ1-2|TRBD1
CASSFLGQAANYGYTF
TGTGCCAGCAGCTTCCTCGGACAGGCAGCCAACTATGGCTACACCTTC
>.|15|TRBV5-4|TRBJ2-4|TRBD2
CASSLVGGGSNIQYF
TGTGCCAGCAGCTTGGTTGGGGGGGGGTCTAACATTCAGTACTTC
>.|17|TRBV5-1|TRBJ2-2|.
CASSPNNRGGNTGELFF
TGCGCCAGCAGCCCGAACAACAGGGGGGGAAACACCGGGGAGCTGTTTTTT
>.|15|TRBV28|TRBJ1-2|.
CASSLSYREPYGYTF
TGTGCCAGCAGTCTCTCCTACAGGGAACCCTATGGCTACACCTTC
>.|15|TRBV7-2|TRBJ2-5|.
CASSFQGDPQETQYF
TGTGCCAGCAGCTTTCAAGGAGACCCCCAAGAGACCCAGTACTTC
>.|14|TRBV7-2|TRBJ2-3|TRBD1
CASSSGTGPDTQYF
TGTGCCAGCAGCTCCGGGACAGGCCCAGATACGCAGTATTTT
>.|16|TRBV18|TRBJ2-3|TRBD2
CASSPLRGGGSDTQYF
TGTGCCAGCTCACCTCTACGGGGGGGCGGGTCAGATACGCAGTATTTT